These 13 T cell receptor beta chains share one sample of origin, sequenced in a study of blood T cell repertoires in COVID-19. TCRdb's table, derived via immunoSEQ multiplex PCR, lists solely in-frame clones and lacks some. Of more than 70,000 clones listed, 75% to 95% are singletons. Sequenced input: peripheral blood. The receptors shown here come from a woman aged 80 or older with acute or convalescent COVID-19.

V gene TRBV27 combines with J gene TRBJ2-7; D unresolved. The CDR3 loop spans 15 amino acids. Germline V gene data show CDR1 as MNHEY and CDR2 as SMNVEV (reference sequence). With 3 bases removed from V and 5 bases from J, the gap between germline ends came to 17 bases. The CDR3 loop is CASSFGQNLGHEQYF. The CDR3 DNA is TGTGCCAGCAGTTTTGGCCAGAACCTGGGCCACGAGCAGTACTTC.

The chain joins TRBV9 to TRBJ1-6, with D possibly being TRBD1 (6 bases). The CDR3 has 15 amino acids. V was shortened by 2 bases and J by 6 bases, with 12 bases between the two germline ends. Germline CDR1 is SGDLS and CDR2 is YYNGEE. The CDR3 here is CASSVGGASNSPLHF. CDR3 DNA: TGTGCCAGCAGCGTTGGGGGCGCGAGTAATTCACCCCTCCACTTT.

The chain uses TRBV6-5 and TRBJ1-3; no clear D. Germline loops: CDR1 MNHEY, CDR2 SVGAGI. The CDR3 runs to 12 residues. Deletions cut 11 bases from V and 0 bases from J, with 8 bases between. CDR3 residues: CAVTSSGNTIYF. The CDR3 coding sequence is TGTGCCGTCACTAGCTCTGGAAACACCATATATTTT.

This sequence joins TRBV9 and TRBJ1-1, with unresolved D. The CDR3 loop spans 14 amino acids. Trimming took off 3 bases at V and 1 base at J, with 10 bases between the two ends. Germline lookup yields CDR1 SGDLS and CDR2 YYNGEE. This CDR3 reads CASSAGLWNTEAFF. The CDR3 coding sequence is TGTGCCAGCAGCGCCGGACTTTGGAACACTGAAGCTTTCTTT.

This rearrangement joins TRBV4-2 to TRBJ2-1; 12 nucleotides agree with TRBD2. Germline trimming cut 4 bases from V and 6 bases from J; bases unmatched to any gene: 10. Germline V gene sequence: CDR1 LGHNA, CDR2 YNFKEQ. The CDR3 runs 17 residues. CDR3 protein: CASSPTSGGRIGNEQFF. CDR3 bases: TGTGCCAGCAGCCCCACTAGCGGGGGGCGTATTGGCAATGAGCAGTTCTTC.

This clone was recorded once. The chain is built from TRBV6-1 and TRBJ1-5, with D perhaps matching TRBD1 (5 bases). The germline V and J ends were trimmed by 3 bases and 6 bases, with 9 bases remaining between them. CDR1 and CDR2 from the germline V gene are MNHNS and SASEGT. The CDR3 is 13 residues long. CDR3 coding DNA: TGTGCCAGCAGTGACAGGGCCAGTCAGCCCCAGCATTTT. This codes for CASSDRASQPQHF.

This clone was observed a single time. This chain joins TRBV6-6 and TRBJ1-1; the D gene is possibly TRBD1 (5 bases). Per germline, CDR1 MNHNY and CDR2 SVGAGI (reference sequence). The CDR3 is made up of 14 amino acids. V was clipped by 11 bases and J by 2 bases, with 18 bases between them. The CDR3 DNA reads TGTGCCTCCCAGAGTCGGACACCAAACACTGAAGCTTTCTTT. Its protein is CASQSRTPNTEAFF.

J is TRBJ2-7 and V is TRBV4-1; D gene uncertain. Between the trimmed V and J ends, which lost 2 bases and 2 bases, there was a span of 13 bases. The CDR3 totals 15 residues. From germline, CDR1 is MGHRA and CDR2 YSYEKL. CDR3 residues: CASSQSEAIPYEQYF. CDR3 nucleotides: TGCGCCAGCAGCCAATCCGAAGCGATACCCTACGAGCAGTACTTC.

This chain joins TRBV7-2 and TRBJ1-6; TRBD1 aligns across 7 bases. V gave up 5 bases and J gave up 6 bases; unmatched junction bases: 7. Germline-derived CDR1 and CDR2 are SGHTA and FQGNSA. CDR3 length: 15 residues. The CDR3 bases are TGTGCCAGCAGCGCAGAGACAGGGCTTAATTCACCCCTCCACTTT. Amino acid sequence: CASSAETGLNSPLHF.

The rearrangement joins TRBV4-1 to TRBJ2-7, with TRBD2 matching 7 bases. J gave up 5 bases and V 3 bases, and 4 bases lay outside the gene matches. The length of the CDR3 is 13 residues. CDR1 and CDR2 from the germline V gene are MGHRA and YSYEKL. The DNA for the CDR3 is TGCGCCAGCAGCCATCCAGGGAGGGACGAGCAGTACTTC. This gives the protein CASSHPGRDEQYF.

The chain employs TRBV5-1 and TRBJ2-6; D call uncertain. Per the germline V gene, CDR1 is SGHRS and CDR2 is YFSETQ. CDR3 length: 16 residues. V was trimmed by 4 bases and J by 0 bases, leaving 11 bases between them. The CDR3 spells CASSGSPSSGANVLTF. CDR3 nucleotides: TGCGCCAGCAGCGGCAGTCCAAGCTCTGGGGCCAACGTCCTGACTTTC.

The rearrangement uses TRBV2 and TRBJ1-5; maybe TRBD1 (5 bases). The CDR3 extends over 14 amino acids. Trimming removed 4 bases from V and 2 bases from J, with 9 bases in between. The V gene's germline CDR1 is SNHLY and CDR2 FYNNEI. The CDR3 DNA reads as TGTGCCAGCAGTGTGGGGGGTGGCAATCAGCCCCAGCATTTT. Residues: CASSVGGGNQPQHF.

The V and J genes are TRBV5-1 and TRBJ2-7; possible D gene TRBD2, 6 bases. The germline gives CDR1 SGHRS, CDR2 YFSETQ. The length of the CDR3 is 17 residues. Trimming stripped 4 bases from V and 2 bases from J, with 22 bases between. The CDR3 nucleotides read TGCGCCAGCAGCCCCTTTCTCTTCGGGACGGGAGCCTACGAGCAGTACTTC. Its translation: CASSPFLFGTGAYEQYF.